This T cell receptor beta chain was sequenced for a study of CD8+ T cells in alopecia areata. Germline V lookup: CDR1 SGHDT, CDR2 YYEEEE. The CDR3 contains 10 residues. V was cut by 10 bases and J by 7 bases, with 10 bases left in between. RNA, once extracted, was reverse transcribed into cDNA for use as the sequencing template. Sequencing was performed with immunoSEQ multiplex PCR; in TCRdb, only in-frame clones are kept and a portion is missing. The table has about 200,000 clones, roughly three fifths seen once. General study findings and limits: Although TCR sharing was seen in mice, sharing across patients was less clear, possibly for HLA-related reasons. Tissue-resident alphabeta T cells belonging to normal skin likewise get sequenced within scalp specimens. Numerous expanded lesional clones remained in scalp and blood during tofacitinib.

Note on this clone: Its cognate antigen is unknown.

Regarding treatment: oral pan-JAK inhibitor, 5-10 mg twice daily. Researchers took lesional scalp punch biopsies and peripheral blood from people who were alopecia areata patients. The chain combines TRBV5-6 with TRBJ2-3, with D possibly being TRBD2 (6 bases). The sequencing here drew on CD4+ T cells sorted from blood, taken at week 4, from a patient treated with tofacitinib. The source is a human donor with alopecia areata. CDR3 protein: CAHGGNTQYF. Here the CDR3 DNA reads TGTGCCCACGGCGGGAATACGCAGTATTTT.